This T cell receptor (beta chain) originates from a study of blood T cells in healthy people across ages. Trimming took off 5 bases at V and 4 bases at J, with 14 bases between the two ends. CDR3 length: 15 residues. Germline values: CDR1 SEHNR, CDR2 FQNEAQ (reference sequence). In this sample, this clonotype turned up a few times. There were healthy Caucasian individuals from Russia, aged roughly 6 to 90, serving as donors. A second PCR, run for about 7 to 12 cycles, used a sample-barcoded 5' primer plus a J-beta primer mix. TCRdb re-called the 5' RACE reads through MiXCR, storing one row per CDR3 protein. The repertoire holds around 800,000 distinct CDR3 sequences, 55% to 65% seen once, with roughly 26% in the top ten.

The rearrangement joins TRBV7-9 to TRBJ1-4; D is possibly TRBD1 (6 bases). The sequenced sample was blood. This TCR was sampled from a man under 40 in good health. Here the CDR3 DNA reads TGTGCCAGCAGCGGGGGGCGACAGAATAATGAAAAACTGTTTTTT. This codes for CASSGGRQNNEKLFF. The complete variable domain, with remaining parts taken from reference TRBV7-9 and TRBJ1-4, reads DTGVSQNPRHKITKRGQNVTFRCDPISEHNRLYWYRQTLGQGPEFLTYFQNEAQLEKSRLLSDRFSAERPKGSFSTLEIQRTEQGDSAMYLCASSGGRQNNEKLFFGSGTQLSVL.